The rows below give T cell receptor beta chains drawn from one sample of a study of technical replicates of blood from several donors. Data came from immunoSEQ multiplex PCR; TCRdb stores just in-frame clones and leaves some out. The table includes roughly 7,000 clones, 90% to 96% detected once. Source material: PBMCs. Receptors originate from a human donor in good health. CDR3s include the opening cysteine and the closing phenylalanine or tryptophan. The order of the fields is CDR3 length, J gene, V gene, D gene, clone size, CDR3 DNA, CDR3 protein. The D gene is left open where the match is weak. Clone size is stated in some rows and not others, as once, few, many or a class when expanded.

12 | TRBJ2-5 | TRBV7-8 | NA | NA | TGTGCCAGCAGTCCCCCACAGAGAACCCAGTACTTC | CASSPPQRTQYF
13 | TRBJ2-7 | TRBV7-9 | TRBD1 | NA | TGTGCCAGCAGCCCGGACAGGTTCTACGAGCAGTACTTC | CASSPDRFYEQYF
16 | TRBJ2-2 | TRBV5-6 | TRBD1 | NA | TGTGCCAGCAGCTGGCTTGGGACAGGAAACACCGGGGAGCTGTTTTTT | CASSWLGTGNTGELFF
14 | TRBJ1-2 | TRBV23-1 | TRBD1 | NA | TGCGCCAGCAGTCCCCACAGGGGGAACTATGGCTACACCTTC | CASSPHRGNYGYTF
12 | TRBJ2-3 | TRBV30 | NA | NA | TGTGCCTGGAGCCTCCCTCCGGATACGCAGTATTTT | CAWSLPPDTQYF
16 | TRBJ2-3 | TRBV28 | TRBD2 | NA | TGTGCCAGCAGACCCCTTGAGGGAGGGCGGTCAGATACGCAGTATTTT | CASRPLEGGRSDTQYF
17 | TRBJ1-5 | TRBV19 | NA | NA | TGTGCCAGTAGTTATTACTTCCCGCGACAGAACAATCAGCCCCAGCATTTT | CASSYYFPRQNNQPQHF
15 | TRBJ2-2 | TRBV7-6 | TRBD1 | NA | TGTGCCAGCAGCTTACAGGGGGCGAACACCGGGGAGCTGTTTTTT | CASSLQGANTGELFF
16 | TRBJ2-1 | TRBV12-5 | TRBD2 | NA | TGTGCTAGTGGTTTGGTACGGGCGGGAGGGGGGAATGAGCAGTTCTTC | CASGLVRAGGGNEQFF
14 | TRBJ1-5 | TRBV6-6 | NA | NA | TGTGCCAGCAGTGGACAGAGCTTCAATCAGCCCCAGCATTTT | CASSGQSFNQPQHF
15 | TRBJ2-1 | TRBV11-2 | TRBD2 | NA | TGTGCCAGCAGCTTAGCGGGAGGGCCCTACAATGAGCAGTTCTTC | CASSLAGGPYNEQFF
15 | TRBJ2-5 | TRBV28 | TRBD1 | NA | TGTGCCAGCAGTCACTCCGGGACAGCTGGGGAGACCCAGTACTTC | CASSHSGTAGETQYF
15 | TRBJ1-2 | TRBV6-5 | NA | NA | TGTGCCAGCACCCCGGACAATGGATACAACTATGGCTACACCTTC | CASTPDNGYNYGYTF
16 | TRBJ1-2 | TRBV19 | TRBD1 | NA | TGTGCCAGTAGTAGATCGACAGGGTTCCCTAACTATGGCTACACCTTC | CASSRSTGFPNYGYTF
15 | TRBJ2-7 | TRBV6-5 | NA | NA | TGTGCCAGCAGTTACATACAGGCGAGCTCCTACGAGCAGTACTTC | CASSYIQASSYEQYF
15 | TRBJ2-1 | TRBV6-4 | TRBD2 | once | TGTGCCAGCAGTGACTCGACTAGCGGGAGCAATGAGCAGTTCTTC | CASSDSTSGSNEQFF
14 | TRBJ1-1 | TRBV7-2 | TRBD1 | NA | TGTGCCAGCAGCTTACTTACTCGGGACAGAAAAGCTTTCTTT | CASSLLTRDRKAFF
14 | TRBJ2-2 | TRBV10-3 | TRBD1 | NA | TGTGCCACCACTGGGACAGCGAACACCGGGGAGCTGTTTTTT | CATTGTANTGELFF
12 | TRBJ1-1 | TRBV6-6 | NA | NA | TGTGCCAGCAGTCAGGGGAACACTGAAGCTTTCTTT | CASSQGNTEAFF
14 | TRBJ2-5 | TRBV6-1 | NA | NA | TGTGCCAGCAGGGCAATTCAGGGGCAAGAGACCCAGTACTTC | CASRAIQGQETQYF
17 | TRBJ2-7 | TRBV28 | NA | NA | TGTGCCAGCAGTTCCGGGAGAGGGGTGGGGTCACTACCCGAGCAGTACTTC | CASSSGRGVGSLPEQYF
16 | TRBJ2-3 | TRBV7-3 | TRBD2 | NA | TGTGCCAGCAGCGTGCGACTAGCGGGAAGCACAGATACGCAGTATTTT | CASSVRLAGSTDTQYF
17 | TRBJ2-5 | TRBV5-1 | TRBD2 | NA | TGCGCCAGCAGCTTGGCCGGGAGTAGCGGGAGGCAAGAGACCCAGTACTTC | CASSLAGSSGRQETQYF
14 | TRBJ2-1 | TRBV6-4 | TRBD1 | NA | TGTGCCAGCAGTGTTGGGACAGGGGGAAATGAGCAGTTCTTC | CASSVGTGGNEQFF
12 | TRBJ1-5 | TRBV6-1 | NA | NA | TGTGCCAGCAGGTTAGCAAATCAGCCCCAGCATTTT | CASRLANQPQHF
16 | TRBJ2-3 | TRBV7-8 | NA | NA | TGTGCCAGCAGCTTACGTGGGCAGGGTAGCACAGATACGCAGTATTTT | CASSLRGQGSTDTQYF
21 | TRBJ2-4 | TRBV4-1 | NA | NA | TGCGCCAGCAGCCAAGGGGGTGTCCCGGGAAAGAAAACCTTGGCCAAAAACATTCAGTACTTC | CASSQGGVPGKKTLAKNIQYF
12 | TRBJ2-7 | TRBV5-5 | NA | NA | TGTGCCAGCAGCCTACCATCCTACGAGCAGTACTTC | CASSLPSYEQYF